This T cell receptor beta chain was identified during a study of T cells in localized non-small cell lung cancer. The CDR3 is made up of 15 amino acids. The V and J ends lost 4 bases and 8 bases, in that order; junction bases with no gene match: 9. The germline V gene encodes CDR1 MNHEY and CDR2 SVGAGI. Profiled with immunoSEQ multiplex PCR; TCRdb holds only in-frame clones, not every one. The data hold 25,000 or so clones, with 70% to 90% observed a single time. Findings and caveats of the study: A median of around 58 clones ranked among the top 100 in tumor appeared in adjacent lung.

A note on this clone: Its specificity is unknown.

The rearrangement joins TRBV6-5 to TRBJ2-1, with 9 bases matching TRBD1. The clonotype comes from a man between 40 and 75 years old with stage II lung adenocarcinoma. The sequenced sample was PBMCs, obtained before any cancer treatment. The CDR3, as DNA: TGTGCCAGCAGTTCCCCGGGACAGGGCAACTATGAGCAGTTCTTC. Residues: CASSSPGQGNYEQFF.